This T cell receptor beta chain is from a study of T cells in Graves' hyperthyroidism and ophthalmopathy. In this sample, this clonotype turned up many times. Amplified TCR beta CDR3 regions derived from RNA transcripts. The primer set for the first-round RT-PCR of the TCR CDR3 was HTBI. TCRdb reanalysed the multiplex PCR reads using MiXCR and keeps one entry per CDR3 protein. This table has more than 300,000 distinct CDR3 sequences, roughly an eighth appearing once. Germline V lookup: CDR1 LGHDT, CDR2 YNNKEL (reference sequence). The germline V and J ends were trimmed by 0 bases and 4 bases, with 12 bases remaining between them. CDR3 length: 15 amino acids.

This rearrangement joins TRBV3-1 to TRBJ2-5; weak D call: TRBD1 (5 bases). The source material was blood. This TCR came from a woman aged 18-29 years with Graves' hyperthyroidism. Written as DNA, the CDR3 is TGTGCCAGCAGCCAAGATCTAAGGGGAAGAGAGACCCAGTACTTC. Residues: CASSQDLRGRETQYF.